A selection of T cell receptor beta chains follows, all from one sample in a study of T cells in Graves' hyperthyroidism and ophthalmopathy. TCRdb reprocessed the multiplex PCR reads with MiXCR, giving one entry per CDR3 protein. Among nearly 750,000 distinct CDR3 sequences listed, 30% to 40% were seen once. Sequenced: blood. The receptors here all came from a woman in her forties with Graves' hyperthyroidism. Both conserved end residues are part of each CDR3. A D gene is named only where the DNA matches it firmly. Rows give clone size only sometimes, using once, few, many, or a class for an expanded clone.

d_gene | j_gene | abundance | v_gene | CDR3aa | CDR3nt
. | TRBJ1-4 | . | TRBV7-2 | CASSELQGRGEKLFF | TGTGCCAGCAGCGAATTGCAGGGCCGGGGTGAAAAACTGTTTTTT
TRBD1 | TRBJ1-2 | many | TRBV6-5 | CASSKTGQGHGYTF | TGTGCCAGCAGTAAAACCGGACAGGGTCATGGCTACACCTTC
TRBD1 | TRBJ1-2 | . | TRBV28 | CASSYQAQGAGGYTF | TGTGCCAGCAGTTACCAAGCCCAGGGGGCGGGCGGCTACACCTTC
TRBD1 | TRBJ1-1 | . | TRBV15 | CATSNNRQGGEAFF | TGTGCCACCAGCAACAACAGACAGGGGGGTGAAGCTTTCTTT
TRBD1 | TRBJ2-7 | . | TRBV5-1 | CASSFKQGDLPYEQYF | TGCGCCAGCAGCTTCAAACAGGGGGACCTTCCCTACGAGCAGTACTTC
. | TRBJ2-7 | . | TRBV19 | CASSATEGYEQYF | TGTGCCAGTAGTGCGACGGAGGGATACGAGCAGTACTTC
TRBD1 | TRBJ1-3 | many | TRBV29-1 | CSGGQGDGNTIYF | TGCAGCGGAGGACAGGGGGACGGAAACACCATATATTTT
. | TRBJ2-6 | . | TRBV10-3 | CAISDGTAGANVLTF | TGTGCCATCAGTGACGGGACCGCTGGGGCCAACGTCCTGACTTTC
. | TRBJ2-2 | . | TRBV7-2 | CASSPVTGRTGELFF | TGTGCCAGCAGTCCGGTAACAGGGCGGACCGGGGAGCTGTTTTTT
TRBD1 | TRBJ2-3 | . | TRBV24-1 | CATSDPGQGADTQYF | TGTGCCACCAGTGACCCGGGACAGGGCGCAGATACGCAGTATTTT
TRBD2 | TRBJ2-5 | few | TRBV7-6 | CASSLVPGLAGGGYQETQYF | TGTGCCAGCAGCTTAGTCCCCGGACTAGCGGGCGGGGGGTACCAAGAGACCCAGTACTTC
. | TRBJ1-1 | . | TRBV7-9 | CASSRHGPNTEAFF | TGTGCCAGCAGCCGACACGGACCAAACACTGAAGCTTTCTTT
. | TRBJ2-2 | . | TRBV10-3 | CASRPWRGGTGELFF | TGTGCCAGCAGGCCGTGGAGGGGGGGTACCGGGGAGCTGTTTTTT
TRBD2 | TRBJ2-7 | . | TRBV28 | CASSLWGTTSGSPYEQYF | TGTGCCAGCAGTTTATGGGGTACCACGAGCGGGAGCCCCTACGAGCAGTACTTC
. | TRBJ2-5 | few | TRBV27 | CASSLSRWETQYF | TGTGCCAGCAGTTTATCGCGGTGGGAGACCCAGTACTTC
. | TRBJ2-7 | . | TRBV2 | CASLELGNEQYF | TGTGCCAGCCTTGAATTGGGGAATGAGCAGTACTTC
. | TRBJ1-5 | many | TRBV2 | CASSDSAFSNQPQHF | TGTGCCAGCAGTGACTCCGCTTTTAGCAATCAGCCCCAGCATTTT